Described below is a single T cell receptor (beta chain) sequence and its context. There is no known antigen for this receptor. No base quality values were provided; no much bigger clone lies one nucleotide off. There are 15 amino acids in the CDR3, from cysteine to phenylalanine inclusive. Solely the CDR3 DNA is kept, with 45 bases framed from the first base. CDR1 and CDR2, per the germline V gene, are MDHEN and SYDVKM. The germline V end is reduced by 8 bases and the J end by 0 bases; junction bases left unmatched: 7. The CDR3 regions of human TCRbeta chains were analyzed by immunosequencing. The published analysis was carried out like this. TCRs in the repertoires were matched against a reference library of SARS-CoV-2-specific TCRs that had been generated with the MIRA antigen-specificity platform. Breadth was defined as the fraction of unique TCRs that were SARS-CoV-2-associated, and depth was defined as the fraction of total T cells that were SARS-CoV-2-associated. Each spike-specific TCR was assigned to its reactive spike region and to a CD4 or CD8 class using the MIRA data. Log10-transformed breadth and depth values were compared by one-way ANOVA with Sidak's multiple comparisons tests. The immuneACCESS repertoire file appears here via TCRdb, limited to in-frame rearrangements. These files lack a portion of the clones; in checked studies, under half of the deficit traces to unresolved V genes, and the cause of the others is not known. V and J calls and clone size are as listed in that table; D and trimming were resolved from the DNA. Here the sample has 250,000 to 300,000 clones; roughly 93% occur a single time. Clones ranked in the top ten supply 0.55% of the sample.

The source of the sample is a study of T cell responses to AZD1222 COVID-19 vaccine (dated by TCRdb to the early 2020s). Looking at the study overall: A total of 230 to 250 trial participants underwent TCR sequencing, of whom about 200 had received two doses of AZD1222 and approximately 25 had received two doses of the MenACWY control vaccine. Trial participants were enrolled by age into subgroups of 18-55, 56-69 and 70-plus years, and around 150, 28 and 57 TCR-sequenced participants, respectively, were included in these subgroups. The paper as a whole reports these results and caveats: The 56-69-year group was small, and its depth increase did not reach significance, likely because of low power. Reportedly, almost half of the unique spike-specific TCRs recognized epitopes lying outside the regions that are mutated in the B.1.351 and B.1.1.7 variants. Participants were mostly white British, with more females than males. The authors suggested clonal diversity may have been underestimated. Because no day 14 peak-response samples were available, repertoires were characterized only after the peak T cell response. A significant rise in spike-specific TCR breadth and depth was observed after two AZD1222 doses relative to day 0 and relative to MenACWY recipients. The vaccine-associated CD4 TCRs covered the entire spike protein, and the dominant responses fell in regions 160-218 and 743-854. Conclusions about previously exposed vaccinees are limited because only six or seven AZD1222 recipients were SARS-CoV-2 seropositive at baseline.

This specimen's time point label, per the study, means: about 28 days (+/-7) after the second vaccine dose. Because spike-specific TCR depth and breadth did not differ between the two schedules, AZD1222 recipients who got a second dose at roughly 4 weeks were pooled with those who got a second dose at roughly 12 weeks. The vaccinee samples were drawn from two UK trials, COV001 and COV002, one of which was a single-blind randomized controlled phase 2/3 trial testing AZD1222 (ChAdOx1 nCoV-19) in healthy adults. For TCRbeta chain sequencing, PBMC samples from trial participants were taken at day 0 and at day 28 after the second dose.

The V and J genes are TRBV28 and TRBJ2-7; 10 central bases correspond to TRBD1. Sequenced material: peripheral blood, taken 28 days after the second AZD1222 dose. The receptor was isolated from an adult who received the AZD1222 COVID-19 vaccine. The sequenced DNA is TGTGCCAGCCGGGGACAGGGGACTTCCTCCTACGAGCAGTACTTC. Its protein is CASRGQGTSSYEQYF.